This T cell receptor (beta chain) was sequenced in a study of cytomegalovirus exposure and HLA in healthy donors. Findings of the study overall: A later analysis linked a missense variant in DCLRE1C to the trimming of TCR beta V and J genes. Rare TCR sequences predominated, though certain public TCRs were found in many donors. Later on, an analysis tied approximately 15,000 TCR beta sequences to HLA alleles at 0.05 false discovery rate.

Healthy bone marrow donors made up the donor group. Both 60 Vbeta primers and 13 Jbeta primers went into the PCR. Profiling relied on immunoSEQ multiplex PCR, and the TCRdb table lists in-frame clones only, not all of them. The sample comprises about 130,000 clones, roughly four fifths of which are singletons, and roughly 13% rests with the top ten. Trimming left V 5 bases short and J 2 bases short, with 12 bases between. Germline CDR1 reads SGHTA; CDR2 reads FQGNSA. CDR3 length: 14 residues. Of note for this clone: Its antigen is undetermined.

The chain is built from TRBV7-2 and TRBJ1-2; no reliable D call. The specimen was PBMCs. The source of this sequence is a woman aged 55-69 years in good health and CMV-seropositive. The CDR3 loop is CASSPGITNYGYTF. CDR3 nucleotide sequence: TGTGCCAGCAGCCCCGGGATAACCAACTATGGCTACACCTTC.